Following are 19 T cell receptor beta chains from one sample sequenced in a study of post-analysis software for immune sequencing data. Study-level points and caveats: TRBV5-6, TRBV5-1 and TRBV20-1 were among 4 or 5 TRBV segments more frequent in patients than controls.

No antigen is known for these receptors. The TCR beta cDNA libraries carried unique molecular identifiers. TCRdb used MiXCR to reprocess the PCR reads, holding one entry per CDR3 protein. The sample consists of roughly 670,000 distinct CDR3 sequences, approximately 59% of them appearing once. Sample: blood. The receptors come from a girl aged 2 to 10 with multiple sclerosis.

The J gene is TRBJ2-7, the V gene TRBV20-1; 13 positions agree with TRBD2. The CDR3 runs 14 residues. V lost 5 bases, J lost 4 bases, and 5 bases stayed unmatched. Germline V lookup: CDR1 DFQATT, CDR2 SNEGSKA (reference sequence). The CDR3, as DNA: TGCAGTGCTCCTGGACTAGCGGGAGCGTACGAGCAGTACTTC. It specifies CSAPGLAGAYEQYF.

This chain uses TRBV6-5 with TRBJ2-1, with D possibly matching TRBD1 (6 bases). The CDR3 runs to 16 residues. In germline, CDR1 is MNHEY, CDR2 SVGAGI. Trimming stripped 2 bases from V and 8 bases from J, with 19 bases between. The CDR3 sequence is CASSYGAGPKGDEQFF. CDR3 nucleotides: TGTGCCAGCAGTTACGGAGCCGGACCTAAGGGGGATGAGCAGTTCTTC.

In this sample, this clonotype turned up a few times. The V and J genes are TRBV5-5 and TRBJ2-1; D possibly corresponds to TRBD1 (5 bases). Trimming stripped 0 bases from V and 7 bases from J, with 20 bases between. The CDR3 loop spans 17 amino acids. Germline CDR1 reads SGHKS; CDR2 reads YYEKEE (reference sequence). The CDR3 DNA reads TGTGCCAGCAGCTTGGCCAGGGTTCGGACCCTTAGGAATGAGCAGTTCTTC. As protein: CASSLARVRTLRNEQFF.

The chain carries TRBV7-8 and TRBJ1-1; 8 nucleotides agree with TRBD1. The CDR3 runs to 16 residues. Germline assignment: CDR1 SGHVS and CDR2 FQNEAQ. The ends lost 5 bases at V and 5 bases at J; junction bases unmatched: 13. CDR3 in DNA: TGTGCCAGCAGCCTACGGGGCAGGGGGCATTGGACTGAAGCTTTCTTT. This gives the protein CASSLRGRGHWTEAFF.

This chain connects TRBV4-1 to TRBJ2-7, with D possibly matching TRBD1 (6 bases). This CDR3 has 17 residues. Germline CDR1 and CDR2: MGHRA and YSYEKL. V was clipped by 4 bases and J by 3 bases, with 22 bases between them. This CDR3 reads CASSLVPPGHGDYEQYF. CDR3 nucleotide sequence: TGCGCCAGCAGCCTCGTACCCCCGGGACACGGTGACTACGAGCAGTACTTC.

The V gene is TRBV29-1, the J gene TRBJ2-3, with TRBD1 matching over 7 bases. From germline, CDR1 is SQVTM and CDR2 ANQGSEA. The length of the CDR3 is 14 residues. The V and J ends lost 2 bases and 3 bases, in that order; junction bases with no gene match: 5. The DNA of the CDR3 is TGCAGCGTTGAAAACCCGACAGGGACAGATACGCAGTATTTT. Amino acids: CSVENPTGTDTQYF.

The rearrangement joins TRBV29-1 to TRBJ1-1, with D hard to call. The CDR3 covers 11 residues. CDR1 and CDR2 (germline): SQVTM, ANQGSEA. Trimming took 6 bases from V and 7 from J, leaving 12 bases between them. DNA of the CDR3: TGCAGCGTGTCAACAACCCGTGAAGCTTTCTTT. Residues: CSVSTTREAFF.

This clonotype has just one count. The V gene is TRBV11-2, the J gene TRBJ1-2, with 9 bases that match TRBD1. V lost 1 base and J lost 4; bases outside the gene matches: 7. CDR3 length: 16 amino acids. Germline values: CDR1 SGHAT, CDR2 FQNNGV. The CDR3 loop reads CASSLGSGQGCYGYTF. CDR3 in DNA: TGTGCCAGCAGCTTAGGGTCGGGACAGGGTTGCTATGGCTACACCTTC.

The chain recombines TRBV5-1 with TRBJ1-1, with 7 bases fitting TRBD1. Germline CDR1 reads SGHRS; CDR2 reads YFSETQ. The CDR3 consists of 15 residues. V was pared by 4 bases and J by 1 base, with 7 bases of the junction left unmatched. The CDR3 coding sequence is TGCGCCAGCAGCCCGAGCAGGGGGGAGAACACTGAAGCTTTCTTT. It codes for CASSPSRGENTEAFF. The variable domain in full, with the rest retrieved from reference TRBV5-1 and TRBJ1-1, is KAGVTQTPRYLIKTRGQQVTLSCSPISGHRSVSWYQQTPGQGLQFLFEYFSETQRNKGNFPGRFSGRQFSNSRSEMNVSTLELGDSALYLCASSPSRGENTEAFFGQGTRLTVV.

The chain has TRBV7-9 and TRBJ1-6; D is ambiguous. Germline V CDR1 and CDR2: SEHNR, FQNEAQ (reference sequence). The CDR3 consists of 12 residues. The V and J ends lost 1 base and 14 bases respectively, with 9 bases between them. Here the CDR3 DNA reads TGTGCCAGCAGCTTAGACTTCTCCACCCTCCACTTT. Its protein product is CASSLDFSTLHF.

The chain couples TRBV7-9 to TRBJ2-1, with TRBD2 identical over 11 bases. Looked up from germline, CDR1 is SEHNR and CDR2 is FQNEAQ (reference sequence). The CDR3 is made up of 17 amino acids. J lost 5 bases, V lost 4 bases, and 10 bases had no gene match. Here the CDR3 DNA reads TGTGCCAGCAGCTCTGAGACCGGGACTAGCGGAAACAATGAGCAGTTCTTC. This sequence encodes CASSSETGTSGNNEQFF. Full variable domain (remainder filled in from reference TRBV7-9 and TRBJ2-1): DTGVSQNPRHKITKRGQNVTFRCDPISEHNRLYWYRQTLGQGPEFLTYFQNEAQLEKSRLLSDRFSAERPKGSFSTLEIQRTEQGDSAMYLCASSSETGTSGNNEQFFGPGTRLTVL.

In its sample, this clonotype was seen a few times. V is TRBV4-3 and J is TRBJ2-6, with D maybe TRBD2 (6 bases). This CDR3 has 18 residues. Germline-derived CDR1 and CDR2 are LGHNA and YSLEER. Between the trimmed V and J ends, which lost 0 bases and 0 bases, there was a span of 12 bases. The CDR3 spells CASSQDRFGGSGANVLTF. CDR3 coding DNA: TGCGCCAGCAGCCAAGATCGCTTCGGGGGCTCTGGGGCCAACGTCCTGACTTTC.

CDR3 nucleotide sequence: TGTGCCACCAGTGATAAACCCTCCTTTGACAGGGACTCAGATACGCAGTATTTT. This encodes CATSDKPSFDRDSDTQYF. The V gene is TRBV24-1, the J gene TRBJ2-3; D possibly corresponds to TRBD1 (7 bases). CDR3 size: 18 residues. V lost 3 bases and J lost 4, with 22 bases in between. Germline-derived CDR1 and CDR2 are KGHDR and SFDVKD.

This chain links TRBV29-1 with TRBJ2-1; 7 bases are a match to TRBD1. The CDR3 loop spans 14 amino acids. Trimming cost V 3 bases and J 2 bases; bases outside gene matches: 4. Germline lookup yields CDR1 SQVTM and CDR2 ANQGSEA. The chain's CDR3 is CSVETGLTYNEQFF. For the CDR3, the DNA is TGCAGCGTTGAGACAGGGCTGACCTACAATGAGCAGTTCTTC.

The chain recombines TRBV2 with TRBJ2-1, with D unresolved. Germline lookup yields CDR1 SNHLY and CDR2 FYNNEI. Trimming left V 4 bases short and J 5 bases short, with 24 bases between. The CDR3 is made up of 18 amino acids. CDR3 amino acids: CASSGSARWALLHNEQFF. CDR3 nucleotides: TGTGCCAGCAGTGGTTCAGCAAGGTGGGCCTTACTCCACAATGAGCAGTTCTTC.

The genes are TRBV7-2 and TRBJ2-5, with 10 bases fitting TRBD1. CDR1 SGHTA and CDR2 FQGNSA come from the germline V gene. The length of the CDR3 is 15 residues. Trimming removed 5 bases from V and 5 bases from J; junction bases left unmatched: 8. The CDR3 region has the DNA TGTGCCAGCAGCCCCGACAGGGGGCGCCATGAGACCCAGTACTTC. This encodes CASSPDRGRHETQYF.

J is TRBJ2-1 and V is TRBV25-1, with TRBD2 identical over 9 bases. Germline-derived CDR1 and CDR2 are MGHDK and SYGVNS. After removal of 2 bases from V and 8 bases from J, the junction contained 7 bases not matched to a gene. This CDR3 is 15 amino acids long. The CDR3 reads CASSEESGRRDEQFF. DNA for the CDR3: TGTGCCAGCAGTGAAGAGAGCGGGAGGAGGGATGAGCAGTTCTTC.

The V call is TRBV15, the J call TRBJ1-2; no clear D. This CDR3 region has 11 residues. The germline V gene encodes CDR1 LNHNV and CDR2 YYDKDF (reference sequence). Between the trimmed V and J ends, which lost 4 bases and 8 bases, there was a span of 8 bases. CDR3 amino acids: CATSKEGGYTF. The CDR3 DNA reads as TGTGCCACCAGCAAGGAGGGCGGCTACACCTTC.

This rearrangement joins TRBV10-3 to TRBJ2-5; tentatively, D is TRBD1 (6 bases). There are 15 residues in the CDR3. V was trimmed by 4 bases and J by 0 bases, leaving 12 bases between them. Germline V gene sequence: CDR1 ENHRY, CDR2 SYGVKD. CDR3 nucleotide sequence: TGTGCCATCAGTGCCCCCACAGGGTACCAAGAGACCCAGTACTTC. Protein: CAISAPTGYQETQYF.